This T cell receptor (beta chain) stems from a study of T cell changes during pregnancy in multiple sclerosis. Assay: immunoSEQ multiplex PCR; the TCRdb copy retains only in-frame clones and omits some. The top ten hold roughly 2.5% of the sample, which has approximately 85,000 clones, about 94% seen once. This clone was recorded only once. The sequence came from a female donor with multiple sclerosis, enrolled in a pregnancy study. This specimen consisted of peripheral blood, obtained in the third trimester of pregnancy.

The CDR3 here is CASSEVQQIPLSGANVLTF. CDR3 DNA: TGTGCCAGCAGTGAAGTCCAACAGATCCCCCTCTCTGGGGCCAACGTCCTGACTTTC. The V and J genes are TRBV2 and TRBJ2-6; D gene unclear. Germline CDR1 reads SNHLY; CDR2 reads FYNNEI. The CDR3 runs 19 residues. V was clipped by 1 base and J by 0 bases, with 16 bases between them.